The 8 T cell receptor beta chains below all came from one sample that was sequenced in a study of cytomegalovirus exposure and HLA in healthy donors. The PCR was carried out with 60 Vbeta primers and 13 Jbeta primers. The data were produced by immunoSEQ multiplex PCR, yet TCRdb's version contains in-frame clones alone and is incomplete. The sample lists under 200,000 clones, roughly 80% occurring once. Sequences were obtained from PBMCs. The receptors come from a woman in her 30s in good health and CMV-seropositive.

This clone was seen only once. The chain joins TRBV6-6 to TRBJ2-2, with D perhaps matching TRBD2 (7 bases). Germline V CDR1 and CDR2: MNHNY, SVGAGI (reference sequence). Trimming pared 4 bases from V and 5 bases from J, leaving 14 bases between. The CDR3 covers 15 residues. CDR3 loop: CASSSGGTFTGELFF. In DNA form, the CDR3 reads TGTGCCAGCAGTTCCGGGGGGACATTTACCGGGGAGCTGTTTTTT.

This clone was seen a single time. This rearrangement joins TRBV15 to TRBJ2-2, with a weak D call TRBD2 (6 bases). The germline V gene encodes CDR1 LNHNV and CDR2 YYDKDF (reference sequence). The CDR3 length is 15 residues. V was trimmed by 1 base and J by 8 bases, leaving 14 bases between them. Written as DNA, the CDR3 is TGTGCCACCAGCAGAGGGTCGGCGGGGACTGGGGAGCTGTTTTTT. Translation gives CATSRGSAGTGELFF.

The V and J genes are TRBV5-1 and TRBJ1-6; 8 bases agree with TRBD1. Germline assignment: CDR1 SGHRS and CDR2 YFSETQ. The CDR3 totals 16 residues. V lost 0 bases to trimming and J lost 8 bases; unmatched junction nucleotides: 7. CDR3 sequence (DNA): TGCGCCAGCAGCTTGGGCCAGGGGGCAGCCCATTCACCCCTCCACTTT. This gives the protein CASSLGQGAAHSPLHF. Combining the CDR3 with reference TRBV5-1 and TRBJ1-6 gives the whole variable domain KAGVTQTPRYLIKTRGQQVTLSCSPISGHRSVSWYQQTPGQGLQFLFEYFSETQRNKGNFPGRFSGRQFSNSRSEMNVSTLELGDSALYLCASSLGQGAAHSPLHFGNGTRLTVT.

CDR3 in amino acids: CASSSSGGPGVYYGYTF. CDR3 bases: TGTGCCAGCAGCTCCTCCGGGGGGCCAGGGGTGTACTATGGCTACACCTTC. The V gene is TRBV7-2, the J gene TRBJ1-2, with D possibly matching TRBD1 (6 bases). Germline-derived CDR1 and CDR2 are SGHTA and FQGNSA. Trimming removed 4 bases at V and 3 bases at J, with 21 bases between. The CDR3 spans 17 residues.

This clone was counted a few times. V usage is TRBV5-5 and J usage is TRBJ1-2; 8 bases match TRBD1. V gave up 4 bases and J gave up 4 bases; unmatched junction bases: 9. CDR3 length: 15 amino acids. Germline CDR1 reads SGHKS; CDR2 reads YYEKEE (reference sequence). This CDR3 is CASSTPGQGAYGYTF. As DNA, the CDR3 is TGTGCCAGCAGCACTCCCGGACAGGGCGCCTATGGCTACACCTTC.

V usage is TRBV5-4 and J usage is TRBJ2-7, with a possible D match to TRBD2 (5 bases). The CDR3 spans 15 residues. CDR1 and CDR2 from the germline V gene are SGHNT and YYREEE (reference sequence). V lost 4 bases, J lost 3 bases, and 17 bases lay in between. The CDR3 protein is CASSPGSFADYEQYF. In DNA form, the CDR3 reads TGTGCCAGCAGCCCGGGATCCTTCGCGGACTACGAGCAGTACTTC.

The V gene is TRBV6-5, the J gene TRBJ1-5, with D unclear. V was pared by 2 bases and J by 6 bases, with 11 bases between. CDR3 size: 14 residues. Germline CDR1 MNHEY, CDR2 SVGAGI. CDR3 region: CASSYGQEGQPQHF. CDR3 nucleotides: TGTGCCAGCAGTTACGGGCAGGAAGGTCAGCCCCAGCATTTT.

CDR3: CASSIGPGLAGRWFQYF. Here the CDR3 DNA reads TGTGCCAGTAGTATTGGGCCGGGACTAGCGGGGCGGTGGTTCCAGTACTTC. The chain employs TRBV19 and TRBJ2-5, with TRBD2 matching 13 bases. CDR3 size: 17 residues. With V trimmed by 3 bases and J by 10 bases, 14 bases remained unmatched. Germline CDR1 and CDR2: LNHDA and SQIVND (reference sequence).